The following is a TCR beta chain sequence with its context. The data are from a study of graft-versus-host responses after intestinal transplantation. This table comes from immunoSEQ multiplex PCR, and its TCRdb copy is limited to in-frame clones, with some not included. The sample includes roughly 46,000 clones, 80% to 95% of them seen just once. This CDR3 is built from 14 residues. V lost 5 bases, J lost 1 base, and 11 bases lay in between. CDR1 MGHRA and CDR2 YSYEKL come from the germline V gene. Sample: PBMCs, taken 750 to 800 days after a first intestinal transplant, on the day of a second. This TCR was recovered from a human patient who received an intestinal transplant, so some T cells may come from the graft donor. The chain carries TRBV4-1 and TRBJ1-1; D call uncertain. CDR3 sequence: CASSSPTRNTEAFF. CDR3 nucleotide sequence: TGCGCCAGCAGCTCCCCAACTCGGAACACTGAAGCTTTCTTT.